The 32 T cell receptor beta chains below all came from one sample that was sequenced in a study of cytomegalovirus exposure and HLA in healthy donors. Use of 60 Vbeta and 13 Jbeta primers characterized the PCR. Here immunoSEQ multiplex PCR was the method, and the copy in TCRdb shows in-frame clones only, minus some. The table has about 160,000 clones, over 60% seen once. The sequencing sample was made of PBMCs. The origin of the receptors is a woman aged 40 to 50 in good health and CMV-seronegative.

This chain joins TRBV6-5 and TRBJ1-1, with 8 bases lining up with TRBD1. Germline V gene lookup returns CDR1 MNHEY and CDR2 SVGAGI. The CDR3 has 13 residues. Unmatched junction bases numbered 6, after V lost 7 bases and J lost 5 bases. CDR3 in DNA: TGTGCCAGCAAACAGGGGGGGGTTACTGAAGCTTTCTTT. It translates to CASKQGGVTEAFF.

The chain couples TRBV4-1 to TRBJ2-7; D is possibly TRBD1 (5 bases). The CDR3 is 16 residues long. Trimming removed 3 bases from V and 0 bases from J, with 15 bases in between. CDR1 and CDR2 (germline): MGHRA, YSYEKL. The CDR3 loop is CASSHPPRQSSYEQYF. Written as DNA, the CDR3 is TGCGCCAGCAGCCACCCTCCAAGACAGTCCTCCTACGAGCAGTACTTC.

This rearrangement joins TRBV19 to TRBJ2-7, with 15 bases identical to TRBD2. V lost 5 bases and J lost 5; bases outside the gene matches: 4. The V gene's germline CDR1 is LNHDA and CDR2 SQIVND (reference sequence). The CDR3 length is 15 residues. CDR3 in DNA: TGTGCCAGTAGTCCATGGACTAGCGGGGGGGACGAGCAGTACTTC. As protein: CASSPWTSGGDEQYF.

This clone showed up just a few times. The gene calls are TRBV28 and TRBJ2-7; D uncertain. The CDR3 length is 10 residues. The V end lost 6 bases, the J end lost 7 bases, and 7 bases lay between the germline ends. In germline, CDR1 is MDHEN, CDR2 SYDVKM. CDR3 amino acids: CASSDSEQYF. The CDR3 DNA reads TGTGCCAGCAGCGATAGTGAGCAGTACTTC.

The CDR3 DNA follows: TGTGCCACCTCCCGGACAGGACTTTCACCCCTCCACTTT. Its protein is CATSRTGLSPLHF. The chain uses TRBV19 and TRBJ1-6; 7 positions agree with TRBD1. V shed 10 bases and J 9 bases; nucleotides not matched to a gene: 9. CDR3 length equals 13 residues. Germline loops: CDR1 LNHDA, CDR2 SQIVND (reference sequence). Complete variable domain (other parts from reference TRBV19 and TRBJ1-6): DGGITQSPKYLFRKEGQNVTLSCEQNLNHDAMYWYRQDPGQGLRLIYYSQIVNDFQKGDIAEGYSVSREKKESFPLTVTSAQKNPTAFYLCATSRTGLSPLHFGNGTRLTVT.

This clone has just one count. The chain employs TRBV9 and TRBJ2-3, with 11 bases aligning to TRBD2. V gave up 4 bases and J gave up 5 bases; unmatched junction bases: 15. Germline lookup yields CDR1 SGDLS and CDR2 YYNGEE. There are 18 residues in the CDR3. CDR3 loop: CASSQGGLAGGVQDTQYF. The CDR3 DNA reads as TGTGCCAGCAGCCAAGGGGGGTTAGCGGGGGGGGTACAAGATACGCAGTATTTT.

This clone was counted only a few times. The rearrangement joins TRBV5-4 to TRBJ1-2, with D possibly being TRBD1 (6 bases). V was clipped by 4 bases and J by 4 bases, with 17 bases between them. The germline V gene has CDR1 SGHNT and CDR2 YYREEE (reference sequence). This CDR3 spans 15 amino acids. DNA of the CDR3: TGTGCCAGCAGCCACCTGGACAGCCCAGCCTATGGCTACACCTTC. Protein sequence: CASSHLDSPAYGYTF.

This chain connects TRBV4-1 to TRBJ1-2; 9 bases fit TRBD1. The germline V gene encodes CDR1 MGHRA and CDR2 YSYEKL. The trim removed 3 bases at V and 7 bases at J, leaving 9 bases unmatched. The CDR3 spans 15 residues. CDR3 coding DNA: TGCGCCAGCAGCCATGGACAGGGGCCAGCAAGTGGCTACACCTTC. It codes for CASSHGQGPASGYTF.

The rearrangement links TRBV7-9 to TRBJ1-5, with D maybe TRBD1 (6 bases). The CDR3 spans 14 residues. Per germline, CDR1 SEHNR and CDR2 FQNEAQ (reference sequence). The V gene lost 4 bases and the J gene lost 3 bases, with 10 bases spanning the gap. This CDR3 reads CASSYEGVNQPQHF. The CDR3 DNA reads TGTGCCAGCAGCTATGAGGGGGTCAATCAGCCCCAGCATTTT. Together with reference TRBV7-9 and TRBJ1-5, the CDR3 gives the full variable domain: DTGVSQNPRHKITKRGQNVTFRCDPISEHNRLYWYRQTLGQGPEFLTYFQNEAQLEKSRLLSDRFSAERPKGSFSTLEIQRTEQGDSAMYLCASSYEGVNQPQHFGDGTRLSIL.

The J gene is TRBJ2-7, the V gene TRBV4-1; the D is unclear. Germline V gene data show CDR1 as MGHRA and CDR2 as YSYEKL. This CDR3 is built from 14 residues. Trimming shortened V by 2 bases and J by 7 bases, and 15 bases separated the two germline ends. The chain's CDR3 is CASSQRLGSREQYF. The DNA of the CDR3 is TGCGCCAGCAGCCAACGTCTCGGGTCTCGGGAGCAGTACTTC.

This chain connects TRBV19 to TRBJ2-7; D call uncertain. The CDR3 contains 15 residues. CDR1 is LNHDA, CDR2 SQIVND, per germline (reference sequence). V was pared by 4 bases and J by 3 bases, with 16 bases between. DNA of the CDR3: TGTGCCAGTAGTACTGTTCGAGACACCCTCTACGAGCAGTACTTC. Protein product: CASSTVRDTLYEQYF.

The rearrangement uses TRBV27 and TRBJ2-3; 11 bases map to TRBD2. Unmatched junction bases numbered 6, after V lost 5 bases and J lost 2 bases. The CDR3 is 16 residues long. Germline CDR1 and CDR2: MNHEY and SMNVEV (reference sequence). CDR3 in amino acids: CASSHTSGGLTDTQYF. The CDR3 DNA reads as TGTGCCAGCAGTCACACTAGCGGGGGACTCACAGATACGCAGTATTTT.

This chain joins TRBV27 and TRBJ2-6; no clear D gene. CDR1 is MNHEY and CDR2 is SMNVEV in the germline V gene (reference sequence). The CDR3 is 16 residues long. The ends were cut back, 4 bases at V and 0 bases at J, with 10 bases in the middle. For the CDR3, the DNA is TGTGCCAGCAGTTCACCTAAACGCTCTGGGGCCAACGTCCTGACTTTC. It yields the protein CASSSPKRSGANVLTF.

In nucleotides, the CDR3 is TGCGCCAGCAGTAAGGGGGATGGCGGGGGGGCAAACGAGCAGTACTTC. As protein: CASSKGDGGGANEQYF. This chain links TRBV5-1 with TRBJ2-7; 9 bases line up with TRBD2. The CDR3 consists of 16 residues. Germline values: CDR1 SGHRS, CDR2 YFSETQ. V lost 5 bases to trimming and J lost 5 bases; unmatched junction nucleotides: 14.

The chain combines TRBV16 with TRBJ1-1; D not certain. CDR3 length: 14 residues. Trimming took off 0 bases at V and 5 bases at J, with 10 bases between the two ends. Germline V gene data show CDR1 as KGHSY and CDR2 as FQNENV. The CDR3 reads CASSQSRVRTEAFF. CDR3 in DNA: TGTGCCAGCAGCCAATCGAGGGTCAGGACTGAAGCTTTCTTT.

This clone was recorded many times. The genes are TRBV7-9 and TRBJ2-7; the match to TRBD2 covers 10 bases. In germline, CDR1 is SEHNR, CDR2 FQNEAQ (reference sequence). The CDR3 spans 14 residues. With V trimmed by 5 bases and J by 4 bases, 5 bases remained unmatched. DNA for the CDR3: TGTGCCAGCAGCAAACTAGCGGGGAGTTACGAGCAGTACTTC. Encoded protein: CASSKLAGSYEQYF.

This chain joins TRBV7-8 and TRBJ1-2; unclear D gene. Trimming took 3 bases from V and 0 from J, leaving 2 bases between them. Germline V gene sequence: CDR1 SGHVS, CDR2 FQNEAQ. The CDR3 sequence is 12 residues long. The CDR3 sequence is CASSFTNYGYTF. DNA for the CDR3: TGTGCCAGCAGCTTTACTAACTATGGCTACACCTTC.

This chain joins TRBV27 and TRBJ1-6, with 8 bases matching TRBD1. V trimming: 5 bases; J trimming: 6 bases; junction bases outside the gene matches: 6. The germline CDR1 and CDR2 sequences are MNHEY and SMNVEV (reference sequence). The CDR3 covers 15 residues. The CDR3 nucleotides are TGTGCCAGCAGTGCGCTGGACAGGGCTAATTCACCCCTCCACTTT. It encodes CASSALDRANSPLHF.

This chain joins TRBV7-2 and TRBJ1-1, with D perhaps matching TRBD1 (6 bases). Deletions cut 5 bases from V and 3 bases from J, with 13 bases between. The CDR3 consists of 14 residues. CDR1 SGHTA and CDR2 FQGNSA come from the germline V gene. The CDR3 protein is CASSTGGTYTEAFF. The CDR3 coding sequence is TGTGCCAGCAGCACGGGGGGCACCTACACTGAAGCTTTCTTT.

The chain uses TRBV10-2 and TRBJ2-3; unclear D gene. V dropped 6 bases and J dropped 0 bases, with 4 bases sitting between them. There are 12 residues in the CDR3. CDR1 is WSHSY, CDR2 SAAADI, per germline. CDR3 in amino acids: CASRASTDTQYF. CDR3 DNA sequence: TGCGCCAGCAGGGCTAGCACAGATACGCAGTATTTT.

V gene TRBV5-6 combines with J gene TRBJ2-2; possibly TRBD2 for D (5 bases). The V gene's germline CDR1 is SGHDT and CDR2 YYEEEE. The V and J ends lost 4 bases and 6 bases respectively, with 16 bases between them. This CDR3 is built from 15 residues. Here the CDR3 reads CASSTLGVGSGELFF. The CDR3 DNA reads TGTGCCAGCAGCACACTGGGAGTAGGTTCCGGGGAGCTGTTTTTT. Together with reference TRBV5-6 and TRBJ2-2, the CDR3 gives the full variable domain: DAGVTQSPTHLIKTRGQQVTLRCSPKSGHDTVSWYQQALGQGPQFIFQYYEEEERQRGNFPDRFSGHQFPNYSSELNVNALLLGDSALYLCASSTLGVGSGELFFGEGSRLTVL.

The chain uses TRBV18 and TRBJ2-1, with a possible D match to TRBD2 (6 bases). Germline V gene sequence: CDR1 KGHSH, CDR2 LQKENI. The V gene lost 3 bases and the J gene lost 4 bases, with 13 bases spanning the gap. There are 15 residues in the CDR3. CDR3 in DNA: TGTGCCAGCTCACCTATAACGGGGGTTTACAATGAGCAGTTCTTC. Protein product: CASSPITGVYNEQFF. The variable domain in full, completed from reference TRBV18 and TRBJ2-1, reads NAGVMQNPRHLVRRRGQEARLRCSPMKGHSHVYWYRQLPEEGLKFMVYLQKENIIDESGMPKERFSAEFPKEGPSILRIQQVVRGDSAAYFCASSPITGVYNEQFFGPGTRLTVL.

This clone was counted once. The chain has TRBV2 and TRBJ2-2; the D gene is possibly TRBD1 (5 bases). The CDR3 is 13 amino acids. V lost 5 bases and J lost 8, with 12 bases in between. Germline CDR1 is SNHLY and CDR2 is FYNNEI. CDR3 sequence reads: CASSILRVGELFF. As DNA, the CDR3 is TGTGCCAGCAGTATACTCAGGGTTGGGGAGCTGTTTTTT. The variable domain in full, completed from reference TRBV2 and TRBJ2-2, reads EPEVTQTPSHQVTQMGQEVILRCVPISNHLYFYWYRQILGQKVEFLVSFYNNEISEKSEIFDDQFSVERPDGSNFTLKIRSTKLEDSAMYFCASSILRVGELFFGEGSRLTVL.

The chain is built from TRBV28 and TRBJ1-1, with TRBD1 matching over 10 bases. Germline CDR1 MDHEN, CDR2 SYDVKM. This CDR3 spans 16 amino acids. V trimming: 2 bases; J trimming: 4 bases; junction bases outside the gene matches: 7. CDR3 sequence: CASSLLGTGVRTEAFF. For the CDR3, the DNA is TGTGCCAGCAGTTTACTTGGGACAGGGGTTCGCACTGAAGCTTTCTTT.

The chain is built from TRBV2 and TRBJ1-6, with 8 positions matching TRBD1. Germline V CDR1 and CDR2: SNHLY, FYNNEI. This CDR3 region has 18 residues. Trimming at V came to 7 bases and at J to 0 bases, leaving 11 bases not matched to a gene. This CDR3 reads CASTGDRGRSSYNSPLHF. The CDR3 bases are TGTGCCAGCACCGGTGACAGGGGACGGAGCTCCTATAATTCACCCCTCCACTTT.

The rearrangement joins TRBV2 to TRBJ1-2, with a tentative D call TRBD1 (6 bases). The CDR3 runs to 12 residues. V was shortened by 8 bases and J by 7 bases, with 14 bases between the two germline ends. Germline loops: CDR1 SNHLY, CDR2 FYNNEI. The CDR3, as DNA: TGTGCCAGCGAATTGGTAGGGGGTGGCTACACCTTC. It encodes CASELVGGGYTF. The variable domain in full, completed from reference TRBV2 and TRBJ1-2, reads EPEVTQTPSHQVTQMGQEVILRCVPISNHLYFYWYRQILGQKVEFLVSFYNNEISEKSEIFDDQFSVERPDGSNFTLKIRSTKLEDSAMYFCASELVGGGYTFGSGTRLTVV.

This chain joins TRBV2 and TRBJ1-2, with a tentative D call TRBD1 (5 bases). Trimming shortened V by 2 bases and J by 2 bases, and 9 bases separated the two germline ends. CDR3 length: 14 amino acids. CDR1 and CDR2 (germline): SNHLY, FYNNEI. CDR3 sequence reads: CASSEYQGNYGYTF. In DNA form, the CDR3 reads TGTGCCAGCAGTGAATACCAGGGAAACTATGGCTACACCTTC. Full variable domain (remainder filled in from reference TRBV2 and TRBJ1-2): EPEVTQTPSHQVTQMGQEVILRCVPISNHLYFYWYRQILGQKVEFLVSFYNNEISEKSEIFDDQFSVERPDGSNFTLKIRSTKLEDSAMYFCASSEYQGNYGYTFGSGTRLTVV.

CDR3: CASSEIRGEQFF. CDR3 DNA sequence: TGTGCCAGCAGCGAGATTAGGGGCGAGCAGTTCTTC. The V and J genes are TRBV7-3 and TRBJ2-1, with a tentative D call TRBD1 (5 bases). This CDR3 comprises 12 residues. V shed 5 bases and J shed 10 bases, with 12 bases lying between them. CDR1 SGHTA and CDR2 FQGTGA come from the germline V gene.

This clone occurred a few times. CDR3 nucleotide sequence: TGTGCCAGCAGCGCTCGGACAGGGTCTAATGAAAAACTGTTTTTT. Protein product: CASSARTGSNEKLFF. The rearrangement uses TRBV5-4 and TRBJ1-4; 8 bases agree with TRBD1. Trimming took 4 bases from V and 3 from J; bases not matched to a gene: 5. CDR3 length equals 15 residues. Germline lookup yields CDR1 SGHNT and CDR2 YYREEE (reference sequence).

The rearrangement links TRBV5-1 to TRBJ2-7; no reliable D call. CDR1 and CDR2 (germline): SGHRS, YFSETQ. This CDR3 has 13 amino acids. Deletions cut 0 bases from V and 2 bases from J, with 6 bases between. The CDR3 is CASSLEPTYEQYF. The DNA of the CDR3 is TGCGCCAGCAGCTTGGAGCCAACCTACGAGCAGTACTTC.

This rearrangement joins TRBV19 to TRBJ2-7, with 9 bases matching TRBD2. V lost 5 bases, J lost 2 bases, and 4 bases stayed unmatched. This CDR3 is 14 amino acids long. In germline, CDR1 is LNHDA, CDR2 SQIVND (reference sequence). This CDR3 reads CASSRSGGTYEQYF. As DNA, the CDR3 is TGTGCCAGTAGTCGGAGCGGGGGGACCTACGAGCAGTACTTC.

The chain recombines TRBV10-2 with TRBJ2-1; possible D gene TRBD1, 5 bases. Germline loops: CDR1 WSHSY, CDR2 SAAADI. The CDR3 extends over 12 amino acids. V was pared by 8 bases and J by 8 bases, with 13 bases between. CDR3 coding DNA: TGCGCCAGCCGAGACAGTCGGCATGAGCAGTTCTTC. This encodes CASRDSRHEQFF.